These 10 T cell receptor beta chains share one sample of origin, sequenced in a study of cytomegalovirus exposure and HLA in healthy donors. Primers included in the PCR were 60 Vbeta and 13 Jbeta primers. The method was immunoSEQ multiplex PCR; TCRdb's version includes in-frame clones alone and lacks a portion of them. The sample contains under 130,000 clones, over 70% of which appear only once. Sequencing was done on a sample of PBMCs. The receptors shown here come from a man over 45 in good health and CMV-seropositive.

In its sample, this clone was seen once. CDR3 coding DNA: TGTGCCAGTAGTCCTTTACTAGCGGGAGTGGAGCAGTTCTTC. The encoded protein is CASSPLLAGVEQFF. The chain recombines TRBV19 with TRBJ2-1, with TRBD2 identical over 11 bases. The junction had 7 bases not matched to a gene; V was cut back by 5 bases and J by 10 bases. This CDR3 is built from 14 residues. CDR1 is LNHDA, CDR2 SQIVND, per germline (reference sequence).

This clone was observed a single time. V is TRBV5-4 and J is TRBJ2-5, with D perhaps matching TRBD2 (6 bases). CDR3 length: 16 amino acids. The V and J ends lost 2 bases and 4 bases respectively, with 18 bases between them. Germline V gene data show CDR1 as SGHNT and CDR2 as YYREEE (reference sequence). The CDR3 bases are TGTGCCAGCAGCTTTCCGACTCCTCGCGGGGCAGAGACCCAGTACTTC. Its translation is CASSFPTPRGAETQYF.

V is TRBV19 and J is TRBJ1-1; 11 nucleotides agree with TRBD1. CDR1 is LNHDA and CDR2 is SQIVND in the germline V gene (reference sequence). The CDR3 sequence is 17 residues long. V lost 4 bases to trimming and J lost 6 bases; unmatched junction nucleotides: 13. Here the CDR3 reads CASSTRTGGRDNAEAFF. The CDR3 DNA sequence: TGTGCCAGTAGTACCAGGACAGGGGGCCGAGATAACGCTGAAGCTTTCTTT.

CDR3 protein: CASSLGASARGEQYF. The CDR3 DNA sequence: TGTGCCAGCAGCTTAGGGGCTAGCGCCCGCGGCGAGCAGTACTTC. The rearrangement links TRBV7-9 to TRBJ2-7, with a possible D match to TRBD2 (6 bases). Trimming left V 1 base short and J 6 bases short, with 16 bases between. CDR1 and CDR2 (germline): SEHNR, FQNEAQ (reference sequence). This CDR3 region has 15 residues. The variable domain in full, completed from reference TRBV7-9 and TRBJ2-7, reads DTGVSQNPRHKITKRGQNVTFRCDPISEHNRLYWYRQTLGQGPEFLTYFQNEAQLEKSRLLSDRFSAERPKGSFSTLEIQRTEQGDSAMYLCASSLGASARGEQYFGPGTRLTVT.

The chain links TRBV7-6 to TRBJ2-7; 11 bases fit TRBD1. Germline trimming cut 5 bases from V and 5 bases from J; bases unmatched to any gene: 5. CDR1 is SGHVS, CDR2 FNYEAQ, per germline. The CDR3 spans 14 residues. The CDR3 DNA reads TGTGCCAGCAGCCAACGGACAGGGGGCAACGAGCAGTACTTC. This encodes CASSQRTGGNEQYF.

J is TRBJ1-4 and V is TRBV30; unclear D gene. Germline-derived CDR1 and CDR2 are GTSNPN and SVGIG (reference sequence). The CDR3 extends over 14 amino acids. The ends were cut back, 2 bases at V and 4 bases at J, with 11 bases in the middle. Written as DNA, the CDR3 is TGTGCCTGGAGTTCTGGTTCGGGTAATGAAAAACTGTTTTTT. As protein: CAWSSGSGNEKLFF.

This rearrangement joins TRBV18 to TRBJ2-6, with no clear D. CDR1 and CDR2 (germline): KGHSH, LQKENI. Trimming stripped 1 base from V and 0 bases from J, with 10 bases between. The CDR3 spans 17 residues. The CDR3 here is CASSPRQDSSGANVLTF. CDR3 nucleotides: TGTGCCAGCTCACCACGGCAGGATTCCTCTGGGGCCAACGTCCTGACTTTC.

The chain employs TRBV25-1 and TRBJ1-2, with D possibly being TRBD1 (6 bases). The germline CDR1 and CDR2 sequences are MGHDK and SYGVNS. The CDR3 is 13 residues long. Trimming cost V 0 bases and J 8 bases, with 10 bases left between them. The CDR3 region is CASSEYVQGGYTF. The CDR3 DNA sequence: TGTGCCAGCAGTGAATACGTACAGGGCGGCTACACCTTC.

The chain uses TRBV13 and TRBJ1-1; 12 bases fit TRBD1. V lost 8 bases to trimming and J lost 8 bases; unmatched junction nucleotides: 12. The germline V gene encodes CDR1 PRHDT and CDR2 FYEKMQ (reference sequence). This CDR3 spans 15 amino acids. The CDR3 DNA follows: TGTGCCAGCGGTATTGGGGGACAGGGGGCGAACGAAGCTTTCTTT. Translation: CASGIGGQGANEAFF.

The chain links TRBV19 to TRBJ2-3; the match to TRBD1 covers 9 bases. CDR3 size: 13 residues. V was pared by 9 bases and J by 6 bases, with 7 bases of the junction left unmatched. CDR1 is LNHDA, CDR2 SQIVND, per germline (reference sequence). In nucleotides, the CDR3 is TGTGCCAGCGGAGACAGGGGGACGGATACGCAGTATTTT. The encoded protein is CASGDRGTDTQYF.